This T cell receptor beta chain was captured by sequencing in a study of human T cells and chemical hapten exposure. Study summary: Slight differences in pooled library volume were the main source of varying TCR yields across samples.

TCRdb used MiXCR to reprocess the RACE reads, holding one entry per CDR3 protein. Here the sample spans tens of thousands of distinct CDR3 sequences, around 15% being singletons. The time point is: pre-sensitization, week 0. Treatment here: therapeutic diphenylcyclopropenone sensitization with weekly scalp DPC. This clonotype showed up many times. V shed 1 base and J shed 9 bases, with 7 bases lying between them. This CDR3 comprises 13 residues. Per germline, CDR1 SGHVS and CDR2 FNYEAQ. Specimen: whole blood, collected in connection with sensitization to the hapten diphenylcyclopropenone (DPC). This sequence joins TRBV7-6 and TRBJ1-6; no firm D call. The origin of this receptor is a woman aged 50 to 65 with alopecia areata. Some clones in this sample may be carry-over from other donors' samples. CDR3 residues: CASSLEAGSPLHF. CDR3 nucleotides: TGTGCCAGCAGCTTAGAAGCGGGTTCACCCCTCCACTTT.